Only one count was recorded for the clone carrying this TCR beta chain. Authors' processing steps: Cell counts per sample came from amplifying reference gene primers. The protocol was immunoSEQ multiplex PCR, while the TCRdb copy is restricted to in-frame clones and leaves out a portion. V and J calls and clone size come straight from that table; D and trimming were deduced from the DNA. The top ten hold about 7.2% of the sample, which has tens of thousands of clones, roughly four fifths seen once. This entry comes from a study of blood T cell repertoires in COVID-19. Turning to the study itself: Researchers got acute and convalescent COVID-19 samples from the United States, Italy and Spain. Sample material is recorded as cDNA or gDNA derived from T cells, B-cell-depleted T cells, or PBMCs.

V gave up 0 bases and J gave up 0 bases; unmatched junction bases: 4. The CDR3 loop spans 16 amino acids. Germline CDR1 is SGHRS and CDR2 is YFSETQ. What was sequenced was peripheral blood. The TCR originated in a man aged 60-69 years with active COVID-19. V usage is TRBV5-1 and J usage is TRBJ1-1; 8 nucleotides match TRBD1. This chain's CDR3 is CASSLAGGLMNTEAFF. Here the CDR3 DNA reads TGCGCCAGCAGCTTGGCAGGGGGCCTTATGAACACTGAAGCTTTCTTT.